This T cell receptor beta chain was recorded in a study of blood T cell repertoires in COVID-19. The data were produced by immunoSEQ multiplex PCR, yet TCRdb's version contains in-frame clones alone and is incomplete. The profile shows 55,000 to 75,000 clones, 81% of them singletons. The CDR3 covers 13 residues. Trimming left V 4 bases short and J 1 base short, with 8 bases between. Germline CDR1 and CDR2: SGHRS and YFSETQ. The receptor was derived from an elderly man with acute or convalescent COVID-19. The sample comprised peripheral blood. The gene calls are TRBV5-1 and TRBJ1-1; D is unresolved. CDR3: CASSREGNTEAFF. CDR3 sequence (DNA): TGCGCCAGCAGCAGGGAGGGGAACACTGAAGCTTTCTTT.